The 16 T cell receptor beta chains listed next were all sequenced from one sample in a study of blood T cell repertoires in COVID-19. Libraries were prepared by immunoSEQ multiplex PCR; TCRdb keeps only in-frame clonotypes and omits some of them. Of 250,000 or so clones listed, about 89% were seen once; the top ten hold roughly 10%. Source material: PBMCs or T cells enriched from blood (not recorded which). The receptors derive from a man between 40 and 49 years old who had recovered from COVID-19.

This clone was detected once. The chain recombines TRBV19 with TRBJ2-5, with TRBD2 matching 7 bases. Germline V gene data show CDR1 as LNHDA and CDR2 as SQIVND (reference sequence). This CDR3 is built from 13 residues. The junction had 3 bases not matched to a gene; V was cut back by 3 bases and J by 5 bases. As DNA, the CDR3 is TGTGCCAGTAGTATGGGGGACTATGAGACCCAGTACTTC. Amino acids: CASSMGDYETQYF. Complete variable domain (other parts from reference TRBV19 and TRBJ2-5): DGGITQSPKYLFRKEGQNVTLSCEQNLNHDAMYWYRQDPGQGLRLIYYSQIVNDFQKGDIAEGYSVSREKKESFPLTVTSAQKNPTAFYLCASSMGDYETQYFGPGTRLLVL.

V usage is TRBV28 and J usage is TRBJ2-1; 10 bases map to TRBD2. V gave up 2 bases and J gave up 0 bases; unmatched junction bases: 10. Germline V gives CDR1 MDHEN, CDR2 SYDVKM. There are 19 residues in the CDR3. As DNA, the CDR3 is TGTGCCAGCAGTTTACCTCTAGCGGGAGTCGTGGGCTCCTACAATGAGCAGTTCTTC. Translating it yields CASSLPLAGVVGSYNEQFF.

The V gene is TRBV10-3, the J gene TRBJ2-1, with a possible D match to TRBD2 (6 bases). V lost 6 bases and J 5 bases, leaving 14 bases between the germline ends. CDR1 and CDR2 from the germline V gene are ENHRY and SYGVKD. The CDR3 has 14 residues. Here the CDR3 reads CAIRNSGTNNEQFF. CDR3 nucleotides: TGTGCCATCAGAAATAGCGGTACTAACAATGAGCAGTTCTTC.

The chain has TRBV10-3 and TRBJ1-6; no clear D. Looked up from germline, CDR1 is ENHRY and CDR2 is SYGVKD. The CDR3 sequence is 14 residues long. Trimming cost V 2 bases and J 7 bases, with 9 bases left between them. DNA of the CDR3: TGTGCCATCAGTGAGACAGACGAAAATTCACCCCTCCACTTT. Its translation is CAISETDENSPLHF.

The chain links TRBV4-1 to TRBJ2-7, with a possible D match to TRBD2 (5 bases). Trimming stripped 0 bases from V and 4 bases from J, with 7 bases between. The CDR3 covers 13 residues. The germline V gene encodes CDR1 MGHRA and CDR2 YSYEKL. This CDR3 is CASSQDGRYEQYF. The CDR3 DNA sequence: TGCGCCAGCAGCCAAGATGGGAGATACGAGCAGTACTTC.

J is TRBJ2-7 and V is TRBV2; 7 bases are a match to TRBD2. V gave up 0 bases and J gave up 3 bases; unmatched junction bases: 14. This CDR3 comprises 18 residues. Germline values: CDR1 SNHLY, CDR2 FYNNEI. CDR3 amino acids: CASSEAGVAGDWDYEQYF. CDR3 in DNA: TGTGCCAGCAGTGAAGCAGGAGTGGCGGGAGATTGGGACTACGAGCAGTACTTC.

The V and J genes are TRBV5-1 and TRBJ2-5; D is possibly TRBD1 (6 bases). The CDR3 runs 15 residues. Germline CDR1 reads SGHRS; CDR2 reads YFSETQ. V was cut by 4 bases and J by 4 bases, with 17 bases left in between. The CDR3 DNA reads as TGCGCCAGCAGCATGAGGGGAGCAGGGGCAGAGACCCAGTACTTC. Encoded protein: CASSMRGAGAETQYF.

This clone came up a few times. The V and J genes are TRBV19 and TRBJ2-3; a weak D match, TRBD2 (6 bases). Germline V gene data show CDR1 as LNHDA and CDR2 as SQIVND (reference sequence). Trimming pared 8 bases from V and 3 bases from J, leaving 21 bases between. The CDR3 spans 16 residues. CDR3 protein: CASSPRGLIVTDTQYF. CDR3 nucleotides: TGTGCCAGTTCTCCTCGGGGACTCATTGTAACAGATACGCAGTATTTT. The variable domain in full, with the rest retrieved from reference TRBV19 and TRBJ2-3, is DGGITQSPKYLFRKEGQNVTLSCEQNLNHDAMYWYRQDPGQGLRLIYYSQIVNDFQKGDIAEGYSVSREKKESFPLTVTSAQKNPTAFYLCASSPRGLIVTDTQYFGPGTRLTVL.

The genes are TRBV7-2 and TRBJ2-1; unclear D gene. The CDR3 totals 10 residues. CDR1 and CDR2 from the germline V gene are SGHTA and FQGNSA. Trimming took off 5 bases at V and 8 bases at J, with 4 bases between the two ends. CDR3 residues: CASSQYEQFF. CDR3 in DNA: TGTGCCAGCAGCCAATATGAGCAGTTCTTC.

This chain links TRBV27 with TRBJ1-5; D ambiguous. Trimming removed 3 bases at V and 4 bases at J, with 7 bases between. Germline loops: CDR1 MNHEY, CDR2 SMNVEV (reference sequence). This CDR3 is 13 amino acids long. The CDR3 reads CASSFGPNQPQHF. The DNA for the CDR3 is TGTGCCAGCAGTTTTGGGCCTAATCAGCCCCAGCATTTT.

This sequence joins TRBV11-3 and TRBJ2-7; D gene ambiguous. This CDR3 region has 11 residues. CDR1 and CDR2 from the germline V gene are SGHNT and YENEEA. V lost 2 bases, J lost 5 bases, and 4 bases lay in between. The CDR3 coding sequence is TGTGCCAGCAGCTTACTCCACGAGCAGTACTTC. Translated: CASSLLHEQYF.

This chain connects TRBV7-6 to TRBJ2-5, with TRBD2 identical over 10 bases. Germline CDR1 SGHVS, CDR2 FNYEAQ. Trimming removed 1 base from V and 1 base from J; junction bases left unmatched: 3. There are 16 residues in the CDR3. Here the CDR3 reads CASSLVASGGQETQYF. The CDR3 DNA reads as TGTGCCAGCAGCTTAGTGGCTAGCGGGGGCCAAGAGACCCAGTACTTC.

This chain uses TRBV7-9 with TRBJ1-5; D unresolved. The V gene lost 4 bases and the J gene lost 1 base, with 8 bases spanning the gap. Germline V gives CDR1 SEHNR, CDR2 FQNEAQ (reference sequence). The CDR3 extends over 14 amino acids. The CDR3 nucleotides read TGTGCCAGCAGCTCGAGTCAAAGCAATCAGCCCCAGCATTTT. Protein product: CASSSSQSNQPQHF.

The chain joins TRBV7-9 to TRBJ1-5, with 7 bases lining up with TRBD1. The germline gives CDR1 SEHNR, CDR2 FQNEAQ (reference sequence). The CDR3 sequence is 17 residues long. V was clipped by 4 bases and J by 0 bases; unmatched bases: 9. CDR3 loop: CASSSTGAELSNQPQHF. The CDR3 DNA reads TGTGCCAGCAGCTCAACAGGGGCCGAACTTAGCAATCAGCCCCAGCATTTT. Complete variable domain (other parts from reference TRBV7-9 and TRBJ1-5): DTGVSQNPRHKITKRGQNVTFRCDPISEHNRLYWYRQTLGQGPEFLTYFQNEAQLEKSRLLSDRFSAERPKGSFSTLEIQRTEQGDSAMYLCASSSTGAELSNQPQHFGDGTRLSIL.

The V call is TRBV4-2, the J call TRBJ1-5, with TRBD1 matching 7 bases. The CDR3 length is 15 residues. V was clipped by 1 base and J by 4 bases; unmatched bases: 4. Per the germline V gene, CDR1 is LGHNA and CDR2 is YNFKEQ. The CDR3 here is CASSQGTGDNQPQHF. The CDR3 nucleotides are TGTGCCAGCAGCCAAGGTACAGGGGATAATCAGCCCCAGCATTTT.

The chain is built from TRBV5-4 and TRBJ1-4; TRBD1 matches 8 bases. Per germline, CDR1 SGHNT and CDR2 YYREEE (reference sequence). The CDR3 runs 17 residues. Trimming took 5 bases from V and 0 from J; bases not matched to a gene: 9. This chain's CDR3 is CASSQGQGSATNEKLFF. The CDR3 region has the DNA TGTGCCAGCAGTCAAGGACAGGGAAGTGCAACTAATGAAAAACTGTTTTTT. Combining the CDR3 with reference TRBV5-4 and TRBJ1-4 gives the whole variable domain ETGVTQSPTHLIKTRGQQVTLRCSSQSGHNTVSWYQQALGQGPQFIFQYYREEENGRGNFPPRFSGLQFPNYSSELNVNALELDDSALYLCASSQGQGSATNEKLFFGSGTQLSVL.